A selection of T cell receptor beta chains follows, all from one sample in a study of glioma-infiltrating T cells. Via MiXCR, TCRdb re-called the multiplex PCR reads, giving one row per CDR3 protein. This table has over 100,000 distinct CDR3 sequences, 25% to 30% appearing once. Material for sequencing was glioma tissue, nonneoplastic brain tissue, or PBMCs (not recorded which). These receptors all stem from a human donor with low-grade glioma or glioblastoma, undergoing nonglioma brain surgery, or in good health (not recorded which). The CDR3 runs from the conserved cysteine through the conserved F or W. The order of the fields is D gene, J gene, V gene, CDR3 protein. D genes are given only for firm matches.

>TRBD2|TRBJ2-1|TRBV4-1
CASSHSAEREMGSEQFF
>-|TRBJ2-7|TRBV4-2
CASSQDLGYEQYF
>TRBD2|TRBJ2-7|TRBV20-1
CSAKGLARAHEQYF
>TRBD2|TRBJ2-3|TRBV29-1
CSVVAGESTDTQYF
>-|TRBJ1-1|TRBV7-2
CASSFTGATNTEAFF
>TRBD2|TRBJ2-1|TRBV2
CASSLLAGAVYNEQFF
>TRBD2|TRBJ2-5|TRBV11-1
CATSSGITEETQYF
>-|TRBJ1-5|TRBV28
CASSLYTRGTQPQHF
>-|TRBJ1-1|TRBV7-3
CASSSSGAANTEAFF
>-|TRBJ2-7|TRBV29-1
CSVRLSSYEQYF
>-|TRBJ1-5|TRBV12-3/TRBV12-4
CASSIRDPNPSNQPQHF
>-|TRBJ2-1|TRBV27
CASSLWSGGLYNEQFF
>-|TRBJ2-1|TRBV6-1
CAANPLGAGNEQFF
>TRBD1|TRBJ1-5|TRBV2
CASRDRTNQPQHF
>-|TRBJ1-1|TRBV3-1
CASTLGHRGDTEAFF